What follows are 15 T cell receptor beta chains derived from one specimen sequenced in a study of T cell repertoires in cytomegalovirus infection. TCRdb reprocessed the reads via MiXCR and lists one record per CDR3 protein. Here the sample spans a few hundred thousand distinct CDR3 sequences, 26% being singletons. Sequenced: PBMCs. These receptors were collected from a human donor in good health (CMV status not recorded). Some clones in this sample may be carry-over from other donors' samples.

In this sample, this clonotype turned up once. The chain couples TRBV5-1 to TRBJ1-4, with D perhaps TRBD1 (6 bases). The germline gives CDR1 SGHRS, CDR2 YFSETQ. The CDR3 has 15 residues. V lost 3 bases and J lost 4, with 13 bases in between. CDR3 DNA: TGCGCCAGCAGCTCCGGGGCCAGGGGTAATGAAAAACTGTTTTTT. This sequence encodes CASSSGARGNEKLFF.

This sequence joins TRBV6-1 and TRBJ2-7; 8 nucleotides align to TRBD2. The CDR3 contains 13 residues. CDR1 is MNHNS and CDR2 is SASEGT in the germline V gene. J gave up 6 bases and V 7 bases, and 8 bases lay outside the gene matches. CDR3 coding DNA: TGTGCCAGCACTGCGGGGGGCTCCCTCGAGCAGTACTTC. It translates to CASTAGGSLEQYF.

This clonotype was observed a handful of times. The chain carries TRBV19 and TRBJ1-2, with TRBD1 matching over 9 bases. With V trimmed by 5 bases and J by 5 bases, 12 bases remained unmatched. The CDR3 extends over 16 amino acids. Germline CDR1 LNHDA, CDR2 SQIVND (reference sequence). CDR3 coding DNA: TGTGCCAGTAGTCACAAACCGGGACAGGGAGGGTATGGCTACACCTTC. It is translated as CASSHKPGQGGYGYTF.

The chain recombines TRBV6-2 or TRBV6-3 with TRBJ1-5; 9 bases line up with TRBD1. The J segment lost 6 bases and the V segment lost 7 bases, leaving 10 bases of the junction unmatched. Germline V lookup: CDR1 MNHEY, CDR2 SVGEGT. This CDR3 comprises 15 residues. The CDR3 region has the DNA TGTGCCAGCACCGATGACAGGGGGGACGTTCAGCCCCAGCATTTT. As protein: CASTDDRGDVQPQHF.

The chain combines TRBV5-1 with TRBJ2-3; D possibly matches TRBD1 or TRBD2 (5 bases each). The CDR3 has 15 residues. The ends were cut back, 4 bases at V and 1 base at J, with 13 bases in the middle. CDR1 and CDR2 from the germline V gene are SGHRS and YFSETQ. The CDR3 DNA reads as TGCGCCAGCAGCGGGACCATCGGGGGCACAGATACGCAGTATTTT. Its translation: CASSGTIGGTDTQYF.

The chain employs TRBV7-2 and TRBJ1-1, with D possibly matching TRBD1 (5 bases). V was cut by 5 bases and J by 1 base, with 14 bases left in between. The CDR3 contains 15 residues. CDR1 SGHTA and CDR2 FQGNSA come from the germline V gene. CDR3 sequence: CASSAAARGNTEAFF. CDR3 in DNA: TGTGCCAGCAGCGCCGCCGCGAGGGGGAACACTGAAGCTTTCTTT.

The sample holds many counts of this clonotype. CDR3 in amino acids: CASSRTSGNEQFF. The CDR3 coding sequence is TGTGCCAGCAGCCGGACTAGCGGAAATGAGCAGTTCTTC. This sequence joins TRBV7-2 and TRBJ2-1; 10 nucleotides align to TRBD2. CDR3 length equals 13 residues. From germline, CDR1 is SGHTA and CDR2 FQGNSA. With 5 bases clipped from V and 7 bases from J, the junction kept 2 bases outside the gene matches.

CDR3: CASSPRQGAIYEQYV. CDR3 sequence (DNA): TGTGCCAGCAGCCCTCGACAGGGGGCTATCTACGAGCAGTACGTC. The rearrangement links TRBV7-2 to TRBJ2-7, with 10 bases matching TRBD1. The length of the CDR3 is 15 residues. V shed 5 bases and J 3 bases; nucleotides not matched to a gene: 7. CDR1 and CDR2 from the germline V gene are SGHTA and FQGNSA.

V is TRBV5-4 and J is TRBJ2-7, with 8 bases matching TRBD1. CDR3 size: 15 residues. Germline V gene lookup returns CDR1 SGHNT and CDR2 YYREEE (reference sequence). V trimming: 4 bases; J trimming: 3 bases; junction bases outside the gene matches: 9. CDR3 protein: CASSPPGQGDYEQYF. Here the CDR3 DNA reads TGTGCCAGCAGCCCGCCCGGACAGGGCGACTACGAGCAGTACTTC.

This clonotype came up many times. The chain joins TRBV6-1 to TRBJ2-5, with D possibly matching TRBD1 (5 bases). The CDR3 spans 15 residues. V was pared by 1 base and J by 5 bases, with 14 bases between. The germline CDR1 and CDR2 sequences are MNHNS and SASEGT. CDR3 residues: CASSEVGVAAETQYF. CDR3 sequence (DNA): TGTGCCAGCAGTGAAGTAGGGGTCGCGGCGGAGACCCAGTACTTC.

This clonotype occurred a few times. The chain employs TRBV6-2 or TRBV6-3 and TRBJ2-5; D possibly corresponds to TRBD1 (5 bases). Per germline, CDR1 MNHEY and CDR2 SVGEGT. CDR3 length equals 15 residues. V lost 7 bases to trimming and J lost 4 bases, with 19 bases between them. The CDR3 DNA reads TGTGCCAGCACCTCGTGGCAGGGTCAAGGAGAGACCCAGTACTTC. As protein: CASTSWQGQGETQYF.

This clonotype has a single count. The rearrangement links TRBV10-3 to TRBJ2-1, with 9 positions matching TRBD2. The V gene end was trimmed by 10 bases and the J gene end by 4 bases; junction bases not matched to a gene: 11. The germline CDR1 and CDR2 sequences are ENHRY and SYGVKD. The CDR3 covers 15 residues. The CDR3 reads CATGNSGSGYNEQFF. The CDR3 DNA sequence: TGTGCCACCGGGAATAGCGGGAGTGGGTACAATGAGCAGTTCTTC.

The V call is TRBV11-3, the J call TRBJ2-3; 7 nucleotides agree with TRBD2. CDR1 is SGHNT and CDR2 is YENEEA in the germline V gene. Unmatched junction bases numbered 5, after V lost 5 bases and J lost 9 bases. CDR3 size: 12 residues. The CDR3 here is CASSRLAQTQYF. The CDR3 nucleotides are TGTGCCAGCAGCCGACTAGCCCAAACGCAGTATTTT.

The rearrangement uses TRBV7-2 and TRBJ2-7, with D perhaps matching TRBD1 (5 bases). Trimming cost V 5 bases and J 6 bases, with 35 bases left between them. The germline V gene has CDR1 SGHTA and CDR2 FQGNSA. The CDR3 runs to 20 residues. CDR3: CASSPKSTGLLRHLIGEQYF. DNA for the CDR3: TGTGCCAGCAGCCCGAAGAGTACAGGATTACTGCGTCACTTAATAGGCGAGCAGTACTTC.

For this clonotype: At one end the junction does not follow the germline gene, possibly because of a read error. The chain uses TRBV7-9 and TRBJ2-7; the match to TRBD1 covers 7 bases. Germline V lookup: CDR1 SEHNR, CDR2 FQNEAQ (reference sequence). This CDR3 is 17 amino acids long. The CDR3 loop reads CASSLGGTASRSYGQYF. CDR3 nucleotide sequence: TGTGCCAGCAGCTTAGGTGGGACAGCTTCTAGATCCTACGGGCAGTACTTC.